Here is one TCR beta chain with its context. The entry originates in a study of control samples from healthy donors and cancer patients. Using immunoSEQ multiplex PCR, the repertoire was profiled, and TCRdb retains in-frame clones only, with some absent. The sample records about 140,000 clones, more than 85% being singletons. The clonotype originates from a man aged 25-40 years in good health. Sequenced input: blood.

The DNA of the CDR3 is TGTGCCAGCCATATTCAGGGCCATTTTAACTATGGCTACACCTTC. Translation: CASHIQGHFNYGYTF. The V and J genes are TRBV19 and TRBJ1-2; possible D gene TRBD1, 5 bases. Germline CDR1 and CDR2: LNHDA and SQIVND (reference sequence). Trimming cost V 9 bases and J 1 base, with 18 bases left between them. The CDR3 covers 15 residues.